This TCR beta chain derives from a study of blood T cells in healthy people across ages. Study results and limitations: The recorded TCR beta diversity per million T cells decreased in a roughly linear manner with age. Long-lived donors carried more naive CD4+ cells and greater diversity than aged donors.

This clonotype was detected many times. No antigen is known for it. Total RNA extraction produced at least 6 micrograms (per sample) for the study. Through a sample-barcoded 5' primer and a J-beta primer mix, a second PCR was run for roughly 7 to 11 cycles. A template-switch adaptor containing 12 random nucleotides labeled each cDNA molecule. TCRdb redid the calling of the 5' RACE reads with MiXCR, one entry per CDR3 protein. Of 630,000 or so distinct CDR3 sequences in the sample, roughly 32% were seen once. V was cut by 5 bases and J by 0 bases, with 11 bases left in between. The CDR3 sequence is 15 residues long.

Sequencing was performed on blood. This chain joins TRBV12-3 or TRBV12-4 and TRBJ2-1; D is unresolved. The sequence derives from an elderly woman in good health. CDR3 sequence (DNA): TGTGCCAGCAGTACAGACCTAGGCTCCTACAATGAGCAGTTCTTC. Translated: CASSTDLGSYNEQFF.